This record covers a single T cell receptor beta chain. The target antigen is unknown. A second PCR of about 7 to 11 cycles used a sample-barcoded 5' primer and a J-beta primer mix. A 12-random-nucleotide template-switch adaptor tagged each cDNA molecule. Each CDR3 protein gets one entry after TCRdb re-called the 5' RACE reads with MiXCR. The sample lists hundreds of thousands of distinct CDR3 sequences, about 30% occurring once. This entry comes from a study of blood T cells in healthy people across ages. V was clipped by 0 bases and J by 1 base; unmatched bases: 12. The CDR3 is 18 amino acids. Per the germline V gene, CDR1 is DFQATT and CDR2 is SNEGSKA (reference sequence). Regarding the study as a whole: Versus aged donors, long-lived donors had higher diversity and more naive CD4+ cells. TCR beta diversity correlated strongly with naive T cell percentage.

The sequencing input was blood. The chain employs TRBV20-1 and TRBJ2-5, with 9 nucleotides matching TRBD2. This clonotype was sampled from an elderly woman in good health. The CDR3 loop is CSARDSLAGGPIQETQYF. DNA for the CDR3: TGCAGTGCTAGAGATTCTTTGGCGGGGGGGCCTATCCAAGAGACCCAGTACTTC.